These 21 T cell receptor beta chains were all obtained from the same sample, sequenced in a study of control samples from healthy donors and cancer patients (dated by TCRdb to the early 2020s). To prepare the library, the immunoSEQ multiplex PCR assay was applied. What TCRdb holds here is the immuneACCESS table cut down to in-frame rearrangements. Part of the clones is not present; checked against another copy, under half of the missing clones reflect an unresolved V gene, and the others are unexplained. The sample contains about 140,000 clones, over 85% of them found a single time. The ten top clones hold approximately 10% of the sample. The sequenced sample consisted of blood. The receptors derive from a man aged 30 to 39 in good health.

The rearrangement links TRBV27 to TRBJ1-1; TRBD1 is a possible D gene (5 bases). The CDR3 runs to 13 residues. Germline V gene data show CDR1 as MNHEY and CDR2 as SMNVEV (reference sequence). V lost 3 bases and J lost 5, with 10 bases in between. The CDR3 nucleotides are TGTGCCAGCAGTTTCGGAGGGGTGACTGAAGCTTTCTTT. Residues: CASSFGGVTEAFF.

V gene TRBV3-1 (or the pseudogene TRBV3-2) combines with J gene TRBJ2-3; possibly TRBD2 for D (7 bases). CDR1 and CDR2 from the germline V gene are LGHDT and YNNKEL (reference sequence). This CDR3 is built from 14 residues. V gave up 3 bases and J gave up 4 bases, with 11 bases separating them. In nucleotides, the CDR3 is TGTGCCAGCAGCCACCGAGGGGGGGCAGATACGCAGTATTTT. The encoded protein is CASSHRGGADTQYF.

The CDR3 loop reads CATSRATGISSGNTIYF. In nucleotides, the CDR3 is TGTGCCACCAGCAGAGCGACAGGGATTAGCTCTGGAAACACCATATATTTT. The chain combines TRBV15 with TRBJ1-3, with 7 bases fitting TRBD1. The V segment lost 1 base and the J segment 0 bases; nucleotides outside the gene matches: 6. The length of the CDR3 is 17 residues. Per the germline V gene, CDR1 is LNHNV and CDR2 is YYDKDF (reference sequence). Supplemented by reference TRBV15 and TRBJ1-3, the full variable domain reads DAMVIQNPRYQVTQFGKPVTLSCSQTLNHNVMYWYQQKSSQAPKLLFHYYDKDFNNEADTPDNFQSRRPNTSFCFLDIRSPGLGDTAMYLCATSRATGISSGNTIYFGEGSWLTVV.

V is TRBV28 and J is TRBJ2-3, with D perhaps TRBD1 (6 bases). V lost 5 bases, J lost 2 bases, and 14 bases lay in between. CDR3 length equals 15 residues. The germline V gene encodes CDR1 MDHEN and CDR2 SYDVKM. CDR3 residues: CASSHRQVSTDTQYF. The CDR3 DNA reads as TGTGCCAGCAGTCATCGACAGGTTTCCACAGATACGCAGTATTTT.

V is TRBV28 and J is TRBJ1-2; D call uncertain. CDR3 length: 15 amino acids. With 6 bases removed from V and 2 bases from J, the gap between germline ends came to 16 bases. CDR1 and CDR2 from the germline V gene are MDHEN and SYDVKM. DNA of the CDR3: TGTGCCAGCAGCCCCCGAATACTCTCGAACTATGGCTACACCTTC. It is translated as CASSPRILSNYGYTF.

V and J are TRBV28 and TRBJ2-5; TRBD2 agrees at 9 bases. The J segment lost 4 bases and the V segment lost 2 bases, leaving 14 bases of the junction unmatched. There are 18 residues in the CDR3. Germline V CDR1 and CDR2: MDHEN, SYDVKM. The chain's CDR3 is CASSLRTKLAGVGETQYF. DNA of the CDR3: TGTGCCAGCAGTTTAAGAACCAAGTTAGCGGGAGTGGGAGAGACCCAGTACTTC.

As for this clone: Different DNA sequences within this sample yield the same CDR3. The chain is built from TRBV28 and TRBJ1-2; D call uncertain. The germline gives CDR1 MDHEN, CDR2 SYDVKM. Trimming removed 5 bases from V and 7 bases from J, with 8 bases in between. CDR3 length: 11 residues. The CDR3 sequence: CASSDRGGYTF. The CDR3 bases are TGTGCCAGCAGTGATAGAGGTGGCTACACCTTC.

This sequence joins TRBV11-2 and TRBJ2-2; 11 nucleotides agree with TRBD2. The CDR3 length is 14 residues. Germline V gives CDR1 SGHAT, CDR2 FQNNGV. Trimming cost V 7 bases and J 8 bases; bases outside gene matches: 6. The CDR3 sequence is CASKLAGGLGELFF. The CDR3 DNA reads as TGTGCCAGCAAGCTAGCGGGAGGCTTGGGGGAGCTGTTTTTT.

The chain combines TRBV6-4 with TRBJ2-7; no reliable D call. Trimming shortened V by 4 bases and J by 1 base, and 14 bases separated the two germline ends. This CDR3 has 15 residues. Per the germline V gene, CDR1 is MRHNA and CDR2 is SNTAGT. The CDR3 sequence: CASSGSLRFSYEQYF. The CDR3 nucleotides are TGTGCCAGCAGTGGGAGTCTAAGGTTTTCCTACGAGCAGTACTTC.

J is TRBJ2-3 and V is TRBV7-9, with D possibly matching TRBD2 (5 bases). Trimming cost V 3 bases and J 3 bases, with 16 bases left between them. CDR1 SEHNR and CDR2 FQNEAQ come from the germline V gene (reference sequence). The CDR3 consists of 16 residues. The DNA for the CDR3 is TGTGCCAGCAGCTTGGTCGGGCGAGGGTCTACAGATACGCAGTATTTT. As protein: CASSLVGRGSTDTQYF.

The gene calls are TRBV28 and TRBJ2-6; 7 positions agree with TRBD1. CDR3 length: 18 amino acids. Trimming at V came to 2 bases and at J to 1 base, leaving 8 bases not matched to a gene. The germline V gene has CDR1 MDHEN and CDR2 SYDVKM. The DNA for the CDR3 is TGTGCCAGCAGTTTAGGACTCAACAGGGGATCTGGGGCCAACGTCCTGACTTTC. The encoded protein is CASSLGLNRGSGANVLTF.

CDR3 coding DNA: TGTGCCAGCAGCCCGCGGGGGCCCGGGGAGCAGTACTTC. Encoded protein: CASSPRGPGEQYF. The chain carries TRBV5-4 and TRBJ2-7; D might be TRBD2 (7 bases). The CDR3 has 13 residues. Germline loops: CDR1 SGHNT, CDR2 YYREEE (reference sequence). V dropped 4 bases and J dropped 7 bases, with 15 bases sitting between them.

The CDR3 DNA reads TGTGCCAGCAGCTTAGGTTTCCCGCGCTACGAGCAGTACTTC. Translation gives CASSLGFPRYEQYF. The chain is built from TRBV7-2 and TRBJ2-7; unclear D gene. This CDR3 comprises 14 residues. The V and J ends lost 1 base and 3 bases respectively, with 10 bases between them. Germline V gene sequence: CDR1 SGHTA, CDR2 FQGNSA. The full variable domain, in which reference TRBV7-2 and TRBJ2-7 provide the parts outside the CDR3, is GAGVSQSPSNKVTEKGKDVELRCDPISGHTALYWYRQSLGQGLEFLIYFQGNSAPDKSGLPSDRFSAERTGGSVSTLTIQRTQQEDSAVYLCASSLGFPRYEQYFGPGTRLTVT.

This chain links TRBV28 with TRBJ1-2; D perhaps matches TRBD1 (5 bases). CDR3 length: 15 amino acids. The germline V gene has CDR1 MDHEN and CDR2 SYDVKM. With 3 bases removed from V and 7 bases from J, the gap between germline ends came to 18 bases. The CDR3 bases are TGTGCCAGCAGTTTTTCGGACATCGAGAGCGGTGGCTACACCTTC. It yields the protein CASSFSDIESGGYTF.

This clone came up a few times. The chain employs TRBV11-2 and TRBJ1-1; D possibly corresponds to TRBD1 (5 bases). Trimming shortened V by 7 bases and J by 5 bases, and 20 bases separated the two germline ends. There are 15 residues in the CDR3. Germline CDR1 reads SGHAT; CDR2 reads FQNNGV. CDR3 sequence reads: CASKNPMGGSTEAFF. In nucleotides, the CDR3 is TGTGCCAGCAAAAACCCCATGGGGGGTTCGACTGAAGCTTTCTTT.

The CDR3 sequence is CASSKGLTSGRRWTDTQYF. The CDR3 DNA reads TGTGCCAGTAGTAAGGGTTTGACTAGCGGGAGGAGGTGGACAGATACGCAGTATTTT. The rearrangement joins TRBV19 to TRBJ2-3; 13 positions agree with TRBD2. The CDR3 runs to 19 residues. V lost 4 bases and J lost 3; bases outside the gene matches: 13. CDR1 is LNHDA, CDR2 SQIVND, per germline (reference sequence).

This sequence joins TRBV28 and TRBJ2-2, with TRBD1 matching over 8 bases. Trimming cost V 2 bases and J 8 bases; bases outside gene matches: 16. The CDR3 consists of 18 residues. CDR1 MDHEN and CDR2 SYDVKM come from the germline V gene. In DNA, the CDR3 is TGTGCCAGCAGTTTAAATTCTATCGGGACAGGTGGAGGGGGGGAGCTGTTTTTT. Protein product: CASSLNSIGTGGGGELFF.

This clone has a single count. The chain recombines TRBV28 with TRBJ1-4; D is possibly TRBD1 (5 bases). Trimming removed 3 bases from V and 5 bases from J, with 13 bases in between. This CDR3 spans 15 amino acids. Per germline, CDR1 MDHEN and CDR2 SYDVKM. The CDR3 loop is CASSFLARANEKLFF. The CDR3 DNA reads TGTGCCAGCAGTTTTCTTGCCAGGGCGAATGAAAAACTGTTTTTT.

This chain uses TRBV9 with TRBJ2-2; D may be TRBD2 (6 bases). With 8 bases removed from V and 2 bases from J, the gap between germline ends came to 13 bases. Germline V gives CDR1 SGDLS, CDR2 YYNGEE. The CDR3 totals 14 residues. The CDR3 nucleotides are TGTGCCAGTGCTTGGGAGGCAAACACCGGGGAGCTGTTTTTT. Its translation: CASAWEANTGELFF.

The chain carries TRBV11-1 and TRBJ2-1, with D tentatively TRBD1 (5 bases). The CDR3 is 15 amino acids. V gave up 4 bases and J gave up 2 bases, with 12 bases separating them. CDR1 and CDR2 from the germline V gene are SGHAT and FQDESV (reference sequence). CDR3 protein: CASSSVQGAYNEQFF. In DNA form, the CDR3 reads TGTGCCAGCAGCTCCGTGCAGGGCGCCTACAATGAGCAGTTCTTC.

This chain joins TRBV19 and TRBJ2-2; TRBD2 matches 12 bases. Germline-derived CDR1 and CDR2 are LNHDA and SQIVND (reference sequence). V lost 6 bases, J lost 3 bases, and 2 bases stayed unmatched. This CDR3 has 15 residues. The CDR3 nucleotides read TGTGCCAGTAGAGGGACTAGCGGGCACACCGGGGAGCTGTTTTTT. It specifies CASRGTSGHTGELFF.